This T cell receptor (beta chain) was recovered during a study of blood T cell repertoires in COVID-19. Study background: Acute and convalescent COVID-19 specimens originated in the United States, Italy and Spain. The cDNA or gDNA used as material had been derived from T cells, B-cell-depleted T cells, or PBMCs.

Trimming shortened V by 5 bases and J by 2 bases, and 14 bases separated the two germline ends. This CDR3 spans 15 amino acids. From germline, CDR1 is MNHEY and CDR2 SVGEGT. Under the authors' procedure: Amplification of reference gene primers was used by the study to estimate nucleated cell counts. The assay was immunoSEQ multiplex PCR, and TCRdb's table has in-frame clones only and misses some. The DNA gave D and trimming, while V, J and clone size come from that table. The data contain roughly 63,000 clones, more than 60% of them singletons. This clone came up many times. This receptor was identified in a human donor in a cohort sampled during active COVID-19. The sequencing input was peripheral blood. The V and J genes are TRBV6-2 or TRBV6-3 and TRBJ2-3; no reliable D call. The CDR3 coding sequence is TGTGCCAGCAGTGTAAGCGAGAACCCCACAGATACGCAGTATTTT. This gives the protein CASSVSENPTDTQYF.